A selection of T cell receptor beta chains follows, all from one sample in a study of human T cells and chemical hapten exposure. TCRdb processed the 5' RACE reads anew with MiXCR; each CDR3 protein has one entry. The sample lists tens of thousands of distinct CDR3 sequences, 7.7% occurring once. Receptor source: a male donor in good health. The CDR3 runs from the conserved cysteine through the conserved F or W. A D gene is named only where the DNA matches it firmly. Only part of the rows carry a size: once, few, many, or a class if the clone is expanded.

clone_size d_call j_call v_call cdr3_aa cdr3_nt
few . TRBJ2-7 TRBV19 CASSNRVAYEQYF TGTGCCAGTAGTAACAGGGTTGCCTACGAGCAGTACTTC
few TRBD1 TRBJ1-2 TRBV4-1 CASSHPKGQVNYGYTF TGCGCCAGCAGCCATCCCAAGGGACAGGTGAACTATGGCTACACCTTC
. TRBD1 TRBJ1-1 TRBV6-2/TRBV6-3 CASSYSSRGPNTEAFF TGTGCCAGCAGTTACTCTTCCAGGGGGCCGAACACTGAAGCTTTCTTT
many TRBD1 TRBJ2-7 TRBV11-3 CASSPGQGDEQYF TGTGCCAGCAGCCCGGGACAGGGGGACGAGCAGTACTTC
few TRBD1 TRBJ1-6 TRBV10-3 CAMGQGNSPLHF TGTGCCATGGGACAGGGGAATTCACCCCTCCACTTT
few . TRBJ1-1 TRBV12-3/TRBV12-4 CASSPPGEGENTEAFF TGTGCCAGCAGCCCCCCCGGTGAGGGAGAGAACACTGAAGCTTTCTTT
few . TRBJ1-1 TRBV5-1 CASSLDRPMGTEAFF TGCGCCAGCAGCTTGGACAGGCCGATGGGCACTGAAGCTTTCTTT
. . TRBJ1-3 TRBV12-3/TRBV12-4 CASRASGNGNTIYF TGTGCCAGCAGAGCCTCGGGGAACGGAAACACCATATATTTT
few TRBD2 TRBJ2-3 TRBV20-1 CSARDPPLTSVGASTDTQYF TGCAGTGCTAGAGACCCCCCTTTGACTAGCGTGGGGGCCAGCACAGATACGCAGTATTTT
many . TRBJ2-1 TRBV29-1 CSVVPGQGTSGVYNEQFF TGCAGCGTTGTCCCGGGACAGGGAACTAGCGGAGTCTACAATGAGCAGTTCTTC
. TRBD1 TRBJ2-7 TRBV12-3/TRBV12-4 CASSSQGTGGPYEQYF TGTGCCAGCAGTTCTCAGGGGACAGGGGGTCCCTACGAGCAGTACTTC
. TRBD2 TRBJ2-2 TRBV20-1 CSAERGGLTGELFF TGCAGTGCTGAGCGGGGGGGCCTCACCGGGGAGCTGTTTTTT
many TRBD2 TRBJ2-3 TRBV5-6 CASSSEVLAGIIDTQYF TGTGCCAGCAGCTCGGAGGTCCTAGCGGGGATAATAGATACGCAGTATTTT
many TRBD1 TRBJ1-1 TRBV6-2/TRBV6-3 CASSSPGTAHPDAFF TGTGCCAGCAGTTCCCCCGGGACAGCGCATCCCGATGCTTTCTTT
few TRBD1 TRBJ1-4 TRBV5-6 CASSRTGVKEKLFF TGTGCCAGCAGCCGGACAGGGGTGAAGGAAAAACTGTTTTTT
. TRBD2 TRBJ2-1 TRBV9 CASSGTWGGSSYNEQFF TGTGCCAGCAGCGGAACCTGGGGCGGGAGCTCCTACAATGAGCAGTTCTTC
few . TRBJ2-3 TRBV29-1 CSVESGGRDTQYF TGCAGCGTTGAATCCGGGGGCAGAGATACGCAGTATTTT
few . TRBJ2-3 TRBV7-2 CASSPTSSTDTQYF TGTGCCAGCAGCCCCACCAGCAGCACAGATACGCAGTATTTT
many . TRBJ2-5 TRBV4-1 CASSQVGTEETQYF TGCGCCAGCAGCCAAGTCGGCACCGAAGAGACCCAGTACTTC
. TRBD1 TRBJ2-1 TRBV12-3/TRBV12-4 CASSLGQGGLNEQFF TGTGCCAGCAGCCTGGGACAGGGGGGCTTGAATGAGCAGTTCTTC
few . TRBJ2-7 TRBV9 CASSGGQGSYEQYF TGTGCCAGCAGCGGCGGGCAGGGTTCCTACGAGCAGTACTTC
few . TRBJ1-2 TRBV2 CASSEAFSYGYTF TGTGCCAGCAGTGAAGCGTTCAGCTATGGCTACACCTTC
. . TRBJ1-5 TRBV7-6 CASSPSDNQPQHF TGTGCCAGCAGCCCCTCAGACAATCAGCCCCAGCATTTT
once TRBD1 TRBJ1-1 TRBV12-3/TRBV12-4 CASSLAPGQGSEAFF TGTGCCAGCAGTTTAGCTCCGGGACAGGGTTCTGAAGCTTTCTTT
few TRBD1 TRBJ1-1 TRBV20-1 CSASDTGGSANTEAFF TGCAGTGCTAGTGATACAGGGGGAAGTGCGAACACTGAAGCTTTCTTT
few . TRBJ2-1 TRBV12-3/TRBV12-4 CASSSGRVYNEQFF TGTGCCAGCAGTTCGGGACGGGTGTACAATGAGCAGTTCTTC
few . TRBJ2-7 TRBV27 CASSLNRGSYEQYF TGTGCCAGCAGTTTAAACCGGGGCTCCTACGAGCAGTACTTC
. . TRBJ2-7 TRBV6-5 CASSYLRGWEQYF TGTGCCAGCAGTTACCTTAGGGGCTGGGAGCAGTACTTC
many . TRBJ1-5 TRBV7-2 CASSLRGNQPQHF TGTGCCAGCAGTCTAAGGGGGAATCAGCCCCAGCATTTT
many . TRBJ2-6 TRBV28 CASSPTPGTLSSGANVLTF TGTGCCAGCAGTCCTACCCCCGGGACACTAAGCTCTGGGGCCAACGTCCTGACTTTC
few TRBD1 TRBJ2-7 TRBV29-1 CSVRDRGFFEQYF TGCAGCGTTCGGGACAGGGGGTTCTTTGAGCAGTACTTC
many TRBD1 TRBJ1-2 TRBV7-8 CASSPNLLGQFYGYTF TGTGCCAGCAGCCCTAATCTGCTGGGACAGTTCTATGGCTACACCTTC
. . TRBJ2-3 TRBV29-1 CSVEDVRGHTDTQYF TGCAGCGTTGAAGACGTCCGGGGGCACACAGATACGCAGTATTTT
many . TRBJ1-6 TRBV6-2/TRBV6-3 CASTRDNSYNSPLHF TGTGCCAGCACTCGAGATAACTCCTATAATTCACCCCTCCACTTT
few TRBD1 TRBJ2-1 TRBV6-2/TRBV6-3 CASSNPGQGANEQFF TGTGCCAGCAGTAATCCGGGACAGGGGGCAAATGAGCAGTTCTTC
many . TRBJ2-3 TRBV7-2 CASSLSPGQLQDTQYF TGTGCCAGCAGCTTAAGTCCGGGACAACTTCAAGATACGCAGTATTTT
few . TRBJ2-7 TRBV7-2 CASSSRTDEQYF TGTGCCAGCAGCTCCCGGACGGACGAGCAGTACTTC
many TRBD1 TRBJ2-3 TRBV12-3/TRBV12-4 CASSAGQGKGADTQYF TGTGCCAGCAGTGCGGGACAGGGGAAGGGAGCAGATACGCAGTATTTT
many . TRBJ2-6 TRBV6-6 CASSRPRSGANVLTF TGTGCCAGCAGTCGGCCACGCTCTGGGGCCAACGTCCTGACTTTC
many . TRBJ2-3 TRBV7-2 CASSLLAGGRTDTQYF TGTGCCAGCAGCTTACTAGCCGGCGGTAGGACAGATACGCAGTATTTT
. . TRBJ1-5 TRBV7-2 CASRRAPESNQPQHF TGTGCCAGCAGACGGGCCCCCGAGAGCAATCAGCCCCAGCATTTT
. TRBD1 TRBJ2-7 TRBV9 CASSVDNRGYEQYF TGTGCCAGCAGCGTAGACAACAGGGGGTACGAGCAGTACTTC
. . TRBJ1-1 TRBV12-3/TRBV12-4 CASSFSLTEAFF TGTGCCAGCAGTTTTTCCCTGACTGAAGCTTTCTTT